Presented here are 11 T cell receptor beta chains from one specimen sequenced in a study of T cells expressing NK-cell markers. TCRdb re-called the 5' RACE reads; one entry per CDR3 protein, DNA not given. The sample table includes about 30,000 distinct CDR3 sequences. The sample taken for sequencing was blood T cells: a sorted CD56 or NKG2C T cell subset, CD4+ or CD8+ T cells, or bulk PBMC T cells (not recorded which). The receptors come from a woman between 18 and 70 years old in good health.

The CDR3: CASSRLARDTGELFF. The genes are TRBV25-1 and TRBJ2-2; TCRdb designates TRBD2, a call that cannot be tested without DNA. From germline, CDR1 is MGHDK and CDR2 SYGVNS. The CDR3 is 15 residues long.

CDR3 sequence reads: CASSSGGRINEQYF. V usage is TRBV7-9 and J usage is TRBJ2-7; TCRdb's D call of TRBD2 is untestable without DNA. The CDR3 sequence is 14 residues long. Germline CDR1 reads SEHNR; CDR2 reads FQNEAQ (reference sequence).

CDR3 residues: CASSAARTGKKNYGYTF. The chain carries TRBV7-9 and TRBJ1-2; the TCRdb D gene call, TRBD1, has no DNA to confirm it. The CDR3 covers 17 residues. Germline V gene data show CDR1 as SEHNR and CDR2 as FQNEAQ (reference sequence).

This rearrangement joins TRBV27 to TRBJ2-1; the TCRdb call, TRBD1, lacks DNA for checking. The CDR3 spans 17 residues. Germline V gene lookup returns CDR1 MNHEY and CDR2 SMNVEV (reference sequence). The CDR3 reads CASSLFAGTSFSDEQFF.

The V and J genes are TRBV5-1 and TRBJ2-3; TCRdb outputs TRBD2, but without DNA this stays unchecked. CDR1 is SGHRS, CDR2 YFSETQ, per germline. CDR3 size: 17 residues. Here the CDR3 reads CASSLEGSGASTDTQYF.

The chain is built from TRBV12-3 or TRBV12-4 and TRBJ2-2; TCRdb's D call, TRBD2, is unchecked because there is no DNA. The CDR3 runs to 16 residues. CDR3 amino acids: CASSQALAGNTGELFF.

V usage is TRBV12-3 or TRBV12-4 and J usage is TRBJ1-5; TCRdb selects TRBD1, and the lack of DNA leaves this call unchecked. CDR3 length: 16 amino acids. The CDR3 spells CASSPTTGHSNQPQHF.

The chain couples TRBV21-1 to TRBJ2-7; TCRdb designates TRBD2, a call that cannot be tested without DNA. TRBV21-1 is annotated as a pseudogene. The CDR3 spans 16 residues. This chain's CDR3 is CASSKEAGQARPEQYF.

The rearrangement uses TRBV4-1 and TRBJ1-4. This CDR3 region has 13 residues. Germline V gene data show CDR1 as MGHRA and CDR2 as YSYEKL. The CDR3 protein is CASSTQTNEKLFF.

V and J are TRBV7-2 and TRBJ2-5. CDR1 and CDR2 from the germline V gene are SGHTA and FQGNSA. The CDR3 is 14 residues long. CDR3 amino acids: CASSLGSGQETQYF.

This chain links TRBV15 with TRBJ2-2; the D gene TCRdb calls, TRBD2, cannot be checked with no DNA. The germline CDR1 and CDR2 sequences are LNHNV and YYDKDF (reference sequence). The CDR3 runs 14 residues. The CDR3 spells CATTEGGNTGELFF.